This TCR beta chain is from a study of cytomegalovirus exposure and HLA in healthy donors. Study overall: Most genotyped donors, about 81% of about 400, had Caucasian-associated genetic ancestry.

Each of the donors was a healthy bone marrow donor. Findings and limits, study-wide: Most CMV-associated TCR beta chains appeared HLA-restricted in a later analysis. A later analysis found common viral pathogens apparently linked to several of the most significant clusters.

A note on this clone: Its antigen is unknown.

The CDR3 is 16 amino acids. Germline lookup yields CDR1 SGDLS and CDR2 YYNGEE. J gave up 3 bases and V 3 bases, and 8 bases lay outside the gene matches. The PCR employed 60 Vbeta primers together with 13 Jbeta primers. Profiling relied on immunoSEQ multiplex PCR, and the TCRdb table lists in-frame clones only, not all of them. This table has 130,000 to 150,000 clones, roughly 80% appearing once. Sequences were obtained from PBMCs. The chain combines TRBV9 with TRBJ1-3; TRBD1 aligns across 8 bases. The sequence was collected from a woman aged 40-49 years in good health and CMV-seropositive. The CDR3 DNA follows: TGTGCCAGCAGCGCGTCGGACAGGGTTTATGGAAACACCATATATTTT. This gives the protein CASSASDRVYGNTIYF.